This T cell receptor (beta chain) was recovered during a study of OX40 agonist ivuxolimab in advanced cancers. As for the study in general: Dose-escalation subjects each had hepatocellular carcinoma, melanoma, renal cell or head and neck cancer.

V lost 1 base, J lost 5 bases, and 14 bases lay in between. The germline V gene encodes CDR1 KGHSH and CDR2 LQKENI. This CDR3 is built from 15 residues. Profiled with immunoSEQ multiplex PCR; TCRdb holds only in-frame clones, not every one. The repertoire holds about 82,000 clones, with 70% to 90% as singletons. Samples were taken at baseline and on day 1 of cycles 4 and 7. Study findings and constraints: On average, CD8+ T cells showed a greater number of expanded clones than CD4+.

In regard to this clone: The antigen remains unidentified.

Source: CD4+ or CD8+ T cells sorted from blood, taken in a trial of the OX40 agonist ivuxolimab. This rearrangement joins TRBV18 to TRBJ1-1; unclear D gene. The TCR originated in an adult with an advanced solid tumor such as melanoma, head and neck, liver or kidney cancer. The CDR3 region has the DNA TGTGCCAGCTCACCACTACAACCGAGGGAGACTGAAGCTTTCTTT. This gives the protein CASSPLQPRETEAFF.